This is a list of T cell receptor beta chains from one sample in a study of monozygotic twins with cystic fibrosis. Libraries were prepared by immunoSEQ multiplex PCR; TCRdb keeps only in-frame clonotypes and omits some of them. The table lists under 25,000 clones, approximately 97% of them singletons, with roughly 0.15% in the top ten. The sample was blood. Receptors originate from a girl between 5 and 17 years old with cystic fibrosis. Both conserved end residues are part of each CDR3. Fields, in order: clone size, V gene, D gene, J gene, CDR3 protein, CDR3 DNA. D genes are given only for firm matches. Rows may omit the clone size; those that give it use once, few, many or a size class.

clone size: once
V gene: TRBV10-2
D gene: NA
J gene: TRBJ2-2
CDR3 protein: CASSESLRELGTGELFF
CDR3 DNA: TGCGCCAGCAGTGAATCATTGAGGGAGCTAGGAACCGGGGAGCTGTTTTTT

clone size: NA
V gene: TRBV5-1
D gene: NA
J gene: TRBJ1-1
CDR3 protein: CASSLTGNTEAFF
CDR3 DNA: TGCGCCAGCAGTTTGACGGGGAACACTGAAGCTTTCTTT

clone size: NA
V gene: TRBV6-1
D gene: TRBD2
J gene: TRBJ2-3
CDR3 protein: CASSVPTSGGLTDTQYF
CDR3 DNA: TGTGCCAGCAGTGTCCCCACTAGCGGGGGCCTCACAGATACGCAGTATTTT

clone size: once
V gene: TRBV5-1
D gene: NA
J gene: TRBJ2-3
CDR3 protein: CASSSDPRETDTQYF
CDR3 DNA: TGCGCCAGCAGCTCGGACCCCCGGGAAACAGATACGCAGTATTTT

clone size: once
V gene: TRBV4-3
D gene: NA
J gene: TRBJ2-5
CDR3 protein: CASSQTLGETQYF
CDR3 DNA: TGCGCCAGCAGCCAAACACTCGGGGAGACCCAGTACTTC

clone size: NA
V gene: TRBV28
D gene: NA
J gene: TRBJ1-5
CDR3 protein: CATRPGGWDISSQPQHF
CDR3 DNA: TGTGCCACCCGCCCGGGTGGTTGGGACATATCATCTCAGCCCCAGCATTTT

clone size: NA
V gene: TRBV29-1
D gene: NA
J gene: TRBJ1-5
CDR3 protein: CSVVVGDQPQHF
CDR3 DNA: TGCAGCGTTGTAGTGGGGGATCAGCCCCAGCATTTT

clone size: NA
V gene: TRBV9
D gene: NA
J gene: TRBJ2-2
CDR3 protein: CASSVRGITGELFF
CDR3 DNA: TGTGCCAGCAGCGTTAGGGGGATCACCGGGGAGCTGTTTTTT

clone size: NA
V gene: TRBV19
D gene: TRBD1
J gene: TRBJ1-4
CDR3 protein: CASSIFRGLEDEKLFF
CDR3 DNA: TGTGCCAGTAGTATTTTCAGGGGGTTGGAGGATGAAAAACTGTTTTTT

clone size: NA
V gene: TRBV11-2
D gene: TRBD1
J gene: TRBJ1-2
CDR3 protein: CASSQPGQGSRNYGYTF
CDR3 DNA: TGTGCCAGCAGCCAACCCGGACAGGGATCGAGGAACTATGGCTACACCTTC

clone size: NA
V gene: TRBV5-6
D gene: NA
J gene: TRBJ2-2
CDR3 protein: CASSLGWTYTGELFF
CDR3 DNA: TGTGCCAGCAGCCTGGGCTGGACGTACACCGGGGAGCTGTTTTTT

clone size: NA
V gene: TRBV4-3
D gene: NA
J gene: TRBJ2-1
CDR3 protein: CASSPQHSSYNEQFF
CDR3 DNA: TGCGCCAGCAGCCCCCAACATAGCTCCTACAATGAGCAGTTCTTC

clone size: NA
V gene: TRBV7-6
D gene: TRBD2
J gene: TRBJ2-1
CDR3 protein: CASSVHRTSVSSYNEQFF
CDR3 DNA: TGTGCCAGCAGCGTCCATCGTACTAGCGTGAGCTCCTACAATGAGCAGTTCTTC

clone size: NA
V gene: TRBV9
D gene: NA
J gene: TRBJ2-1
CDR3 protein: CASSVASRSEQFF
CDR3 DNA: TGTGCCAGCAGCGTAGCGAGTAGGAGTGAGCAGTTCTTC

clone size: NA
V gene: TRBV28
D gene: TRBD2
J gene: TRBJ2-7
CDR3 protein: CASSSLAGAAYEQYF
CDR3 DNA: TGTGCCAGCAGTTCCTTAGCGGGAGCGGCCTACGAGCAGTACTTC

clone size: once
V gene: TRBV9
D gene: NA
J gene: TRBJ1-5
CDR3 protein: CASSAHPWDPYSNQPQHF
CDR3 DNA: TGTGCCAGCAGCGCACACCCTTGGGACCCATATAGCAATCAGCCCCAGCATTTT

clone size: NA
V gene: TRBV6-6
D gene: NA
J gene: TRBJ2-3
CDR3 protein: CASSSHSDGTDTQYF
CDR3 DNA: TGTGCCAGCAGTTCTCATTCAGACGGCACAGATACGCAGTATTTT

clone size: NA
V gene: TRBV18
D gene: NA
J gene: TRBJ1-1
CDR3 protein: CASSPRRTEAFF
CDR3 DNA: TGTGCCAGCTCACCACGCCGCACTGAAGCTTTCTTT

clone size: NA
V gene: TRBV4-3
D gene: TRBD1
J gene: TRBJ1-2
CDR3 protein: CASSQDSRTGAGYGYTF
CDR3 DNA: TGCGCCAGCAGCCAAGATTCCCGGACAGGGGCAGGATATGGCTACACCTTC

clone size: once
V gene: TRBV19
D gene: NA
J gene: TRBJ1-2
CDR3 protein: CASRGDGYTF
CDR3 DNA: TGTGCCAGTAGAGGGGATGGCTACACCTTC

clone size: NA
V gene: TRBV30
D gene: TRBD2
J gene: TRBJ2-3
CDR3 protein: CAWSRTSGGTDTQYF
CDR3 DNA: TGTGCCTGGAGTAGGACTAGCGGGGGTACAGATACGCAGTATTTT

clone size: NA
V gene: TRBV6-5
D gene: TRBD1
J gene: TRBJ2-7
CDR3 protein: CASSYTGTGTYEQYF
CDR3 DNA: TGTGCCAGCAGTTACACCGGGACAGGGACCTACGAGCAGTACTTC

clone size: NA
V gene: TRBV7-9
D gene: TRBD2
J gene: TRBJ2-5
CDR3 protein: CASSAPRGGRILETQYF
CDR3 DNA: TGTGCCAGCAGCGCCCCCCGCGGGGGGAGAATATTAGAGACCCAGTACTTC